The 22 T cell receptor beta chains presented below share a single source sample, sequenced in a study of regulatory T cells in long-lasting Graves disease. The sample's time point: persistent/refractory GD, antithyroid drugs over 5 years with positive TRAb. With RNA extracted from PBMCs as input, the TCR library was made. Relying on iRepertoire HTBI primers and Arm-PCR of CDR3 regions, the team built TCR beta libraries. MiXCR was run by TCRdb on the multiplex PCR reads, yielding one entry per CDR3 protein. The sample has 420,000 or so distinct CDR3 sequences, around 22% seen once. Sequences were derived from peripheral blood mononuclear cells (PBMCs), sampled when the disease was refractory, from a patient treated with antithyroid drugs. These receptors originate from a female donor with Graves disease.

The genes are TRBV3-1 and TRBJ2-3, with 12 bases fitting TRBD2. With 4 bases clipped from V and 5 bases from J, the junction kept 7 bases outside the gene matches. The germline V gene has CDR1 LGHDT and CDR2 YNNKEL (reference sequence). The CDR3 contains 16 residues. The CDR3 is CASSPLAGGARDTQYF. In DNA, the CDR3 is TGTGCCAGCAGCCCACTAGCGGGAGGAGCCCGAGATACGCAGTATTTT.

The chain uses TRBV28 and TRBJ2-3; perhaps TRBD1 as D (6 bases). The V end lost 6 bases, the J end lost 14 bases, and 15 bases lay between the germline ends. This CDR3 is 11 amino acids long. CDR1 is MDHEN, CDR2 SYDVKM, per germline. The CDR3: CASSRQGGWYF. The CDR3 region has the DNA TGTGCCAGCAGCCGACAAGGGGGTTGGTATTTT.

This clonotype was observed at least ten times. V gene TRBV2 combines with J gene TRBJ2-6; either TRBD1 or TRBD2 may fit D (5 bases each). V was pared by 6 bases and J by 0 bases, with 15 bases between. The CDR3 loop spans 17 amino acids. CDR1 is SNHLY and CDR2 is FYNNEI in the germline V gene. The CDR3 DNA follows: TGTGCCAGCAGGGGACGGATTTGGCTCTCTGGGGCCAACGTCCTGACTTTC. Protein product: CASRGRIWLSGANVLTF.

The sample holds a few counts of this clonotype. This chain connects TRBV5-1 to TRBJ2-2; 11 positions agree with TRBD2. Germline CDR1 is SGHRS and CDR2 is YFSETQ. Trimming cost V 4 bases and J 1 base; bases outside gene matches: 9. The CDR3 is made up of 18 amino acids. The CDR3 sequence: CASSPRSSGRRNTGELFF. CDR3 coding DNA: TGCGCCAGCAGCCCCCGGTCTAGCGGGAGGAGGAACACCGGGGAGCTGTTTTTT.

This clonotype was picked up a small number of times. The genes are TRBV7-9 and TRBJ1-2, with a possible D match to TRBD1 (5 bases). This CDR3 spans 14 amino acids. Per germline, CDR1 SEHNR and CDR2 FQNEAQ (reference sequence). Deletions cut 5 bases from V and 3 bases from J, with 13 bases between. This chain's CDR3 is CASSGGDGDYGYTF. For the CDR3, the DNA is TGTGCCAGCAGCGGGGGGGACGGAGACTATGGCTACACCTTC.

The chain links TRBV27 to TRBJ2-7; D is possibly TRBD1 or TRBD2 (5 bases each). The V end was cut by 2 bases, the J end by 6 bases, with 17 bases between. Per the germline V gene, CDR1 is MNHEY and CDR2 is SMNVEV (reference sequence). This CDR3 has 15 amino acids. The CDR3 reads CASSLGAGLPIEQYF. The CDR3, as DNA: TGTGCCAGCAGTTTAGGGGCGGGTCTCCCAATCGAGCAGTACTTC.

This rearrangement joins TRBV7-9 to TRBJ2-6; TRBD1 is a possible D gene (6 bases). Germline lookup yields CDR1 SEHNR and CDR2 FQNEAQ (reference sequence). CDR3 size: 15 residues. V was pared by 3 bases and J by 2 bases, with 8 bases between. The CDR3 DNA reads TGTGCCAGCAGCTTCAGACAGGCTGGGGCCAACGTCCTGACTTTC. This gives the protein CASSFRQAGANVLTF.

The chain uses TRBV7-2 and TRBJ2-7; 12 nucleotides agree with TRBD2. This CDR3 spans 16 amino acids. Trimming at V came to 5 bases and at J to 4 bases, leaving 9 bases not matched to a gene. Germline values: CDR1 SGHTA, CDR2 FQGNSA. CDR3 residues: CASSARGLAGKYEQYF. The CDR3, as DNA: TGTGCCAGCAGCGCAAGAGGACTAGCGGGAAAATACGAGCAGTACTTC. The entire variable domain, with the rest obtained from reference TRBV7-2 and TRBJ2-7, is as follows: GAGVSQSPSNKVTEKGKDVELRCDPISGHTALYWYRQSLGQGLEFLIYFQGNSAPDKSGLPSDRFSAERTGGSVSTLTIQRTQQEDSAVYLCASSARGLAGKYEQYFGPGTRLTVT.

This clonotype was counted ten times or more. The CDR3 bases are TGTGCCAGCTCACAGTGGCTCGAGGAGCAGTACTTC. As protein: CASSQWLEEQYF. This chain connects TRBV28 to TRBJ2-7; no clear D. CDR3 length: 12 residues. In germline, CDR1 is MDHEN, CDR2 SYDVKM. V shed 8 bases and J shed 7 bases, with 15 bases lying between them.

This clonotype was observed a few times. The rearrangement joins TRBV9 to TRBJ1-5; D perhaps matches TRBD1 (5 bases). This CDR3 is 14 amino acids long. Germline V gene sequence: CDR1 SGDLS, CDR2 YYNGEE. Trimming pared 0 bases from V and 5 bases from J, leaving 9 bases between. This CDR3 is CASSVAGIDQPQHF. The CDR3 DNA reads TGTGCCAGCAGCGTAGCAGGGATCGATCAGCCCCAGCATTTT.

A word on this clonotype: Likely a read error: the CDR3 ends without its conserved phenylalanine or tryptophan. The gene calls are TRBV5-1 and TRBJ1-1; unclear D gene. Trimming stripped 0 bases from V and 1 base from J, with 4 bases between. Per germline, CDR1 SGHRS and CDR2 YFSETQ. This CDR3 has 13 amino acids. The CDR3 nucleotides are TGCGCCAGCAGCTTGGGTTCGAACACTGAAGCTTTCTCT. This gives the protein CASSLGSNTEAFS.

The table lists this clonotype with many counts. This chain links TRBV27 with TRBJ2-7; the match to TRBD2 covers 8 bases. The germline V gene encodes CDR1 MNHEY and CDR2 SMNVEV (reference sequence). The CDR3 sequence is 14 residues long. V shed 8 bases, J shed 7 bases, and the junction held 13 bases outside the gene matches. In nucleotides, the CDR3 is TGTGCCAGCGGACGTGCGGGAGGCGGTTTTGAGCAGTACTTC. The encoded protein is CASGRAGGGFEQYF.

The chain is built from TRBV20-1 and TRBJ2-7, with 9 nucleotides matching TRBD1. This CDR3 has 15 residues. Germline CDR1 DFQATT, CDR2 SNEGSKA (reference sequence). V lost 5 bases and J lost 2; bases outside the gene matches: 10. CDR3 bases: TGCAGTGCTTTCCCCAAGGGACAGGGTACCTACGAGCAGTACTTC. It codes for CSAFPKGQGTYEQYF.

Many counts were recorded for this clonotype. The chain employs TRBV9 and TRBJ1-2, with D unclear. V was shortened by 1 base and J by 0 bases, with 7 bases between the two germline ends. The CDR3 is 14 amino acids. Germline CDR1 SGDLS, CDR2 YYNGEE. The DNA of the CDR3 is TGTGCCAGCAGCGTAAAGGAAGCTAACTATGGCTACACCTTC. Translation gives CASSVKEANYGYTF.

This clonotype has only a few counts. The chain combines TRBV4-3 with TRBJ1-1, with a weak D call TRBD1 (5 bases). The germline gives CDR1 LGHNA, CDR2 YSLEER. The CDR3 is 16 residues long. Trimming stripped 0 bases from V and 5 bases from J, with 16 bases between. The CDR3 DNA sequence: TGCGCCAGCAGCCAAGAAACACTAAGACAGAGTACTGAAGCTTTCTTT. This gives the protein CASSQETLRQSTEAFF.

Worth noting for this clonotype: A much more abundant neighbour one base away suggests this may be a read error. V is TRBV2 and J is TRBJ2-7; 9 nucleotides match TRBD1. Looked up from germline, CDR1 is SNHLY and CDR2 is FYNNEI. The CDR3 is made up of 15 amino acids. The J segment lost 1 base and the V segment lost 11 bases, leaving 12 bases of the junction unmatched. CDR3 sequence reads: CALSERTGVSYEQYF. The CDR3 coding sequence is TGTGCCCTCAGTGAACGGACAGGGGTGTCCTACGAGCAGTACTTC.

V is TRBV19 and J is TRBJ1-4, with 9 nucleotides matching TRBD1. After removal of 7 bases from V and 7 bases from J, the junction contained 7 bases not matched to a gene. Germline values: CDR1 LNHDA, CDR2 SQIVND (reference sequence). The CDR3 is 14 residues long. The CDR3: CASTTGGSGEKLFF. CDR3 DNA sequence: TGTGCCAGTACCACAGGGGGCTCAGGTGAAAAACTGTTTTTT.

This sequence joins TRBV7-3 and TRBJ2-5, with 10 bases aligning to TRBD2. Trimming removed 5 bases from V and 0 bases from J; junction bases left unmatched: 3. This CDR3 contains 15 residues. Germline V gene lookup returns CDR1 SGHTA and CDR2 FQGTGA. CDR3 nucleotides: TGTGCCAGCAGCAGGACTAGCGGTTACCAAGAGACCCAGTACTTC. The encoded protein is CASSRTSGYQETQYF.

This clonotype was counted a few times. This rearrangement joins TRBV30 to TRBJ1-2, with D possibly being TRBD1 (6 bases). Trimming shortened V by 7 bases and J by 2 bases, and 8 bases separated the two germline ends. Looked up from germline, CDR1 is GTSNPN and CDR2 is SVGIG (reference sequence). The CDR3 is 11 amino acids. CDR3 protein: CAYRDNYGYTF. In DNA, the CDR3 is TGTGCCTACAGGGACAACTATGGCTACACCTTC.

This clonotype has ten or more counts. This chain's CDR3 is CASSVRDGPTGELFF. CDR3 sequence (DNA): TGTGCCAGCTCAGTCCGGGACGGACCCACCGGGGAGCTGTTTTTT. This chain joins TRBV18 and TRBJ2-2, with D perhaps matching TRBD1 or TRBD2 (5 bases each). The CDR3 is 15 amino acids. Trimming shortened V by 5 bases and J by 4 bases, and 14 bases separated the two germline ends. Germline loops: CDR1 KGHSH, CDR2 LQKENI.

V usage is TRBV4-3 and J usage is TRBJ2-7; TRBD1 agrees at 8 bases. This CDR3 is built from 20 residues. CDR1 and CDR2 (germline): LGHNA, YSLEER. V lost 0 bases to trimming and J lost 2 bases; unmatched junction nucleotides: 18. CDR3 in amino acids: CASSQDRKVSRTGNPYEQYF. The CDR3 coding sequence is TGCGCCAGCAGCCAAGATCGGAAAGTGTCTAGGACAGGGAATCCCTACGAGCAGTACTTC.

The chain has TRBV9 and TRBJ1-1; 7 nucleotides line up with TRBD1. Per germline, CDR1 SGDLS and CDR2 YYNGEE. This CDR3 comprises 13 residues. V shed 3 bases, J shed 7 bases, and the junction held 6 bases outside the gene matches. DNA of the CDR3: TGTGCCAGCAGCGGACAGGGAGCCGGTGAAGCTTTCTTT. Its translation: CASSGQGAGEAFF.